This T cell receptor (beta chain) stems from a study of T cells in women clearing cervical HPV infection. On this clone: The read stops 3 residues short of the end of the CDR3; the missing end is completed from the germline J gene.

The method was immunoSEQ multiplex PCR; TCRdb's version includes in-frame clones alone and lacks a portion of them. The listing records tens of thousands of clones. Germline CDR1 is SNHLY and CDR2 is FYNNEI. V lost 8 bases, J lost 7 bases, and 7 bases stayed unmatched. The CDR3 runs to 16 residues. Source material: blood buffy coat. The sequence came from a woman between 18 and 70 years old with a cervical HPV16 infection that either progressed to CIN3+ or cleared (not recorded which). The chain recombines TRBV2 with TRBJ2-2, with TRBD2 identical over 16 bases. The sequenced part of the CDR3 DNA is TGTGCCAGCTCCGGGACTAGCGGGAGGGAAGGCGGGGAG. Its protein is CASSGTSGREGGE. The complete CDR3 sequence is CASSGTSGREGGELFF.